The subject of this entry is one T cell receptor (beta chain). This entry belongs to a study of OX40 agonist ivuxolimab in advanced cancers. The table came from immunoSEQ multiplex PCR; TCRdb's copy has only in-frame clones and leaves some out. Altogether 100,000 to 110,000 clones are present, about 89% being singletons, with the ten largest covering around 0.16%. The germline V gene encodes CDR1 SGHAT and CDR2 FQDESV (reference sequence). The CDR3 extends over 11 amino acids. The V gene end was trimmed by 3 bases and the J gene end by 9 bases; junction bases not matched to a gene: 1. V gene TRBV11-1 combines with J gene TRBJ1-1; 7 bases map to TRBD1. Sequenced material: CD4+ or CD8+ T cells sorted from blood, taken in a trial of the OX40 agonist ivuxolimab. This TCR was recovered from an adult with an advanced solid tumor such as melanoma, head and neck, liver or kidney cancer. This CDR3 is CASSLGQKAFF. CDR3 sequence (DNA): TGTGCCAGCAGCTTGGGACAGAAAGCTTTCTTT.